The count of the clone carrying this T cell receptor beta chain is one. Between about 19 and 34 mg of unsorted bulk tissue served as the source from which RNA and DNA were co-extracted. From 450 to 600 ng total RNA, TCR beta cDNA was generated with a primer in the constant region. A slightly modified ARM-PCR protocol with three nested multiplex PCR rounds produced these TCR beta libraries. Investigators reported that the first two PCR rounds, at 9 to 11 cycles each, used TRBV1-TRBV30 forward primers with a C-beta reverse primer. MiXCR, run by TCRdb on the multiplex PCR reads, gives a single entry per CDR3 protein. In the table there are approximately 110,000 distinct CDR3 sequences, around two thirds of which are singletons. The data derive from a study of tumor-infiltrating lymphocytes in primary liver carcinoma. About the study: Sequencing of the samples generated roughly 3.5 to 7.5 million productive TCRbeta reads, with similar yields across tissue types.

The CDR3 has 17 amino acids. Per germline, CDR1 LNHDA and CDR2 SQIVND (reference sequence). V was pared by 3 bases and J by 5 bases, with 22 bases between. The sequencing sample was made of liver tumor tissue from sampling region 1. The subset here: tumor region T1, superior pole. This sequence originates from a woman in her sixties with primary liver carcinoma and hepatitis B virus infection. The chain links TRBV19 to TRBJ1-2; D possibly corresponds to TRBD1 (5 bases). In DNA, the CDR3 is TGTGCCAGTAGTATTTTCGGGGCCCAAGGGACCGCATATGGCTACACCTTC. It is translated as CASSIFGAQGTAYGYTF.